This T cell receptor (beta chain) is drawn from a study of neurological immune-mediated disorders. Overall study findings and caveats: The expanded clones of different subjects shared no CDR3 amino acid sequences (suggesting private repertoires in all groups). In HTLV-1-associated myelopathy, TCR clonal expansion was greatest, and in multiple sclerosis it was least, below healthy controls.

This clonotype was picked up many times. Its specificity is unknown. TCRdb redid the calling of the 5' RACE reads with MiXCR, one entry per CDR3 protein. The sample lists more than 50,000 distinct CDR3 sequences, 3% to 3.5% occurring once. Source material: PBMCs. The sequence came from a woman aged 55-69 years with multiple sclerosis.

The CDR3 protein is CASSKQGNYTF. In DNA, the CDR3 is TGTGCCAGCAGCAAGCAGGGAAACTACACCTTC. The V call is TRBV7-2, the J call TRBJ1-2, with D maybe TRBD1 (5 bases). The CDR3 has 11 residues. V was pared by 5 bases and J by 10 bases, with 11 bases between. Germline V gene sequence: CDR1 SGHTA, CDR2 FQGNSA.